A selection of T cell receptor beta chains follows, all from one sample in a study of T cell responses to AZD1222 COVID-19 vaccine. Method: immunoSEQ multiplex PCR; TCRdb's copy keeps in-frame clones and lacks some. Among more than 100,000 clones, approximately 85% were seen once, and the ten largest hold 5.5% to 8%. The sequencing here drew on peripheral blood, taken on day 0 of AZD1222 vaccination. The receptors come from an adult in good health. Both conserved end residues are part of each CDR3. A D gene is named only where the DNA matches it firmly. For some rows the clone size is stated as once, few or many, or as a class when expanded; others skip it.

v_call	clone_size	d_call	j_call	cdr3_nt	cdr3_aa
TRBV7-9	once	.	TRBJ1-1	TGTGCCAGCACCCAGGGCGGATGGAACACTGAAGCTTTCTTT	CASTQGGWNTEAFF
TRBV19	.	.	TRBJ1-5	TGTGCCAGTAGTATGGTTTGGGGGAGTCAGCCCCAGCATTTT	CASSMVWGSQPQHF
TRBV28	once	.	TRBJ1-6	TGTGCCAGCAGGCCTGGTGGGAGCTCACCCCTCCACTTT	CASRPGGSSPLHF
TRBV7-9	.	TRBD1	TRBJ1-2	TGTGCCAGCAGCTTAGTGCAGGGGGCCGGCTACACCTTC	CASSLVQGAGYTF
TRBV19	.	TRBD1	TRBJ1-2	TGTGCCAGTAGTCCCCCTCGGGACAGGGGTTATGGCTACACCTTC	CASSPPRDRGYGYTF
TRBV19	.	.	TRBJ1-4	TGTGCCAGTAGTACCCCGAACACGGCAACTAATGAAAAACTGTTTTTT	CASSTPNTATNEKLFF
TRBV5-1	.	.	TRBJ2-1	TGCGCCAGCAGCTTGGCTCTAATGGCGGGGGCAACGCAGCAGTTCTTC	CASSLALMAGATQQFF
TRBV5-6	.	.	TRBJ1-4	TGTGCCAGCAGCCCCAGGGGATCTAATGAAAAACTGTTTTTT	CASSPRGSNEKLFF
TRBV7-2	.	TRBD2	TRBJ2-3	TGTGCCAGCAGGCCCCGTCCGGGACTAGCGGGGGAGGCCACAGATACGCAGTATTTT	CASRPRPGLAGEATDTQYF
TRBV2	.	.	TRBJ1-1	TGTGCCAGCAGAGACGAGGCTCAGAACACTGAAGCTTTCTTT	CASRDEAQNTEAFF
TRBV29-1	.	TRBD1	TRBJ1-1	TGCAGCACCACCTCAGGGGGAAGGGGCACTGAAGCTTTCTTT	CSTTSGGRGTEAFF
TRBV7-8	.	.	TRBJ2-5	TGTGCCAGCAGCTTAGCAGGGGACCTCGAGACCCAGTACTTC	CASSLAGDLETQYF
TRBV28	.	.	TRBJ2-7	TGTGCCAGCAACGGTAGGGGCTACGAGCAGTACTTC	CASNGRGYEQYF
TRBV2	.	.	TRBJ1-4	TGTGCCAGCATGAGGTCCGGGGTGTCGAATGAAAAACTGTTTTTT	CASMRSGVSNEKLFF
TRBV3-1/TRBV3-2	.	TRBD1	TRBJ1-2	TGTGCCAGCAGCCAAGAGTTGGGACAGAGCTATGGCTACACCTTC	CASSQELGQSYGYTF
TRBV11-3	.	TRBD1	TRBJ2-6	TGTGCCAGCAGCTATACCCTCACAGGGGGTTCTGGGGCCAACGTCCTGACTTTC	CASSYTLTGGSGANVLTF
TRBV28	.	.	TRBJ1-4	TGTGCCAGCAGTCCAGGCGTCCCCGGGTATGAAAAACTGTTTTTT	CASSPGVPGYEKLFF
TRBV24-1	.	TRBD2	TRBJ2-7	TGTGCCACCCGGGGGGAGACCTACGAGCAGTACTTC	CATRGETYEQYF
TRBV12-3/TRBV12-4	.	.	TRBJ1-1	TGTGCCAGCAGTTTTAGTGGCACTGAAGCTTTCTTT	CASSFSGTEAFF
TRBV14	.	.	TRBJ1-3	TGTGCCAGCAGCCGATTCCAGGGGAGGCTCAACTCTGGAAACACCATATATTTT	CASSRFQGRLNSGNTIYF
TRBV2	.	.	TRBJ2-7	TGTGCCAGCAGTGGGGGGAAGGGCTCCTACGAGCAGTACTTC	CASSGGKGSYEQYF
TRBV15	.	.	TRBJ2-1	TGTGCCACCAGCAGCTCCGGGGACCGGATGGGGAATGAGCAGTTCTTC	CATSSSGDRMGNEQFF
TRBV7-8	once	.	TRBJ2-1	TGTGCCAGCAGCCCACAGTCGGCTGGTGAGCAGTTCTTC	CASSPQSAGEQFF
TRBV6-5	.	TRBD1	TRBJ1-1	TGTGCCAGCAGCATGGGACAGGGTCTAACTGAAGCTTTCTTT	CASSMGQGLTEAFF
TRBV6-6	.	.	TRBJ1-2	TGTGCCAGCAGTTCCCTCGTTAGGGGCTACACCTTC	CASSSLVRGYTF
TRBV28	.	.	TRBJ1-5	TGTGCCACCACCTGGTACCAGCCCCAGCATTTT	CATTWYQPQHF
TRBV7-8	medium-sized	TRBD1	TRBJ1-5	TGTGCCAGCAGCGAACAGGGGGCGAATCAGCCCCAGCATTTT	CASSEQGANQPQHF
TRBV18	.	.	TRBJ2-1	TGTGCCAGCTCACCAGTGGCCATAGGGGATACAGGTGAGCAGTTCTTC	CASSPVAIGDTGEQFF
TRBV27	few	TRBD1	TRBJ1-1	TGTGCCAGCAGTTTATGGGCAGGGGGCAGGGTGGCGTCTGAAGCTTTCTTT	CASSLWAGGRVASEAFF
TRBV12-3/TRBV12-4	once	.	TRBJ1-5	TGTGCCAGCAGGACACCTCTACCCGGGCCCCAGCATTTT	CASRTPLPGPQHF